Following are 15 T cell receptor beta chains from one sample sequenced in a study of T-cell reconstitution after alpha-beta-depleted transplantation in children. Unique molecular identifiers were built into the TCRbeta library. TCRdb independently ran MiXCR on the PCR reads; one entry per CDR3 protein. The data hold around 420,000 distinct CDR3 sequences, with 16% observed a single time. Sequences were derived from PBMCs, mostly from graft donor cells, sampled 360 days after TCRalphabeta/CD19-depleted stem cell transplant. Receptors were obtained from a boy in the first two years of life who had a stem cell transplant for Wiskott-Aldrich syndrome, so the T cells may come from the graft donor.

A few counts support this clonotype. The J gene is TRBJ1-1, the V gene TRBV7-2; D is perhaps TRBD1 (6 bases). The CDR3 totals 14 residues. Per the germline V gene, CDR1 is SGHTA and CDR2 is FQGNSA. The V gene lost 0 bases and the J gene lost 3 bases, with 8 bases spanning the gap. The DNA of the CDR3 is TGTGCCAGCAGCTTAGCCGGACAGTACACTGAAGCTTTCTTT. It specifies CASSLAGQYTEAFF. Complete variable domain (other parts from reference TRBV7-2 and TRBJ1-1): GAGVSQSPSNKVTEKGKDVELRCDPISGHTALYWYRQSLGQGLEFLIYFQGNSAPDKSGLPSDRFSAERTGGSVSTLTIQRTQQEDSAVYLCASSLAGQYTEAFFGQGTRLTVV.

The chain couples TRBV5-1 to TRBJ2-1; 8 nucleotides align to TRBD2. The CDR3 length is 15 residues. V lost 5 bases and J lost 0; bases outside the gene matches: 4. The germline gives CDR1 SGHRS, CDR2 YFSETQ. The CDR3, as DNA: TGCGCCAGCAGTAATCGGGAGGGCTCCTACAATGAGCAGTTCTTC. Translation: CASSNREGSYNEQFF.

This clonotype was found a few times. J is TRBJ2-7 and V is TRBV5-1; 7 bases map to TRBD1. Germline V gene lookup returns CDR1 SGHRS and CDR2 YFSETQ. This CDR3 is 15 amino acids long. J gave up 5 bases and V 3 bases, and 11 bases lay outside the gene matches. This chain's CDR3 is CASSYRQGLADEQYF. CDR3 coding DNA: TGCGCCAGCAGCTATCGACAGGGCCTGGCAGACGAGCAGTACTTC.

This chain joins TRBV12-3 or TRBV12-4 and TRBJ1-2; TRBD1 matches at 7 bases. V lost 3 bases and J lost 8; bases outside the gene matches: 6. The CDR3 has 13 residues. The CDR3 bases are TGTGCCAGCAGTTTCCCGACAGGGTTCGGCTACACCTTC. Translation gives CASSFPTGFGYTF.

This clonotype was counted between two and nine times. The rearrangement links TRBV15 to TRBJ2-2; D gene unclear. Trimming took off 1 base at V and 6 bases at J, with 9 bases between the two ends. The CDR3 sequence is 14 residues long. Germline CDR1 LNHNV, CDR2 YYDKDF (reference sequence). CDR3 bases: TGTGCCACCAGCAGAGGCCTAACGGCCGGGGAGCTGTTTTTT. Amino acids: CATSRGLTAGELFF.

This clonotype has a single count. The chain is built from TRBV12-3 or TRBV12-4 and TRBJ2-5, with D perhaps being TRBD1 or TRBD2 (6 bases each). The length of the CDR3 is 14 residues. Trimming cost V 3 bases and J 5 bases, with 13 bases left between them. The DNA of the CDR3 is TGTGCCAGCAGTTTCGACAGGAGGGGCGAGACCCAGTACTTC. Encoded protein: CASSFDRRGETQYF.

The rearrangement uses TRBV27 and TRBJ2-3; TRBD2 agrees at 7 bases. Germline values: CDR1 MNHEY, CDR2 SMNVEV (reference sequence). CDR3 length: 21 residues. Unmatched junction bases numbered 25, after V lost 7 bases and J lost 0 bases. DNA of the CDR3: TGTGCCAGCACTGCTCCCCTTTTAACATCCCCGGGACTACCTAGCACAGATACGCAGTATTTT. It translates to CASTAPLLTSPGLPSTDTQYF.

This clonotype was observed a handful of times. The genes are TRBV9 and TRBJ2-1, with 11 bases identical to TRBD2. V was clipped by 1 base and J by 7 bases; unmatched bases: 4. Germline V gives CDR1 SGDLS, CDR2 YYNGEE. The CDR3 spans 15 residues. Here the CDR3 reads CASSVIAGGHNEQFF. The CDR3 coding sequence is TGTGCCAGCAGCGTAATAGCGGGAGGGCATAATGAGCAGTTCTTC.

The chain links TRBV12-3 or TRBV12-4 to TRBJ2-1, with 8 bases that match TRBD2. Unmatched junction bases numbered 16, after V lost 6 bases and J lost 6 bases. The CDR3 runs to 17 residues. The CDR3 bases are TGTGCCAGCAGCCCTATTGTACCGGGACTAGGATCCAATGAGCAGTTCTTC. Its protein product is CASSPIVPGLGSNEQFF.

This clonotype was detected a few times. V is TRBV7-9 and J is TRBJ2-1; possibly TRBD2 for D (5 bases). V lost 5 bases, J lost 8 bases, and 19 bases lay in between. Per the germline V gene, CDR1 is SEHNR and CDR2 is FQNEAQ (reference sequence). This CDR3 region has 15 residues. The CDR3 here is CASSRAVVAGDEQFF. DNA for the CDR3: TGTGCCAGCAGCAGAGCGGTGGTAGCAGGCGATGAGCAGTTCTTC.

The chain employs TRBV5-1 and TRBJ2-3; D gene uncertain. The V gene lost 2 bases and the J gene lost 5 bases, with 15 bases spanning the gap. Germline V CDR1 and CDR2: SGHRS, YFSETQ. CDR3 size: 15 residues. The CDR3 DNA sequence: TGCGCCAGCAGCTTTAGTGGGAATCTAGGAGATACGCAGTATTTT. It encodes CASSFSGNLGDTQYF. Complete variable domain (other parts from reference TRBV5-1 and TRBJ2-3): KAGVTQTPRYLIKTRGQQVTLSCSPISGHRSVSWYQQTPGQGLQFLFEYFSETQRNKGNFPGRFSGRQFSNSRSEMNVSTLELGDSALYLCASSFSGNLGDTQYFGPGTRLTVL.

This clonotype has a handful of counts. The chain is built from TRBV20-1 and TRBJ2-3; 9 bases align to TRBD2. From germline, CDR1 is DFQATT and CDR2 SNEGSKA (reference sequence). The CDR3 sequence is 14 residues long. The V segment lost 3 bases and the J segment 2 bases; nucleotides outside the gene matches: 3. CDR3 in DNA: TGCAGTGCTAGCATAGCGGGAGTCACAGATACGCAGTATTTT. Translation gives CSASIAGVTDTQYF.

The rearrangement joins TRBV3-1 to TRBJ2-1; TRBD1 is a possible D gene (5 bases). Germline CDR1 LGHDT, CDR2 YNNKEL (reference sequence). The CDR3 contains 16 residues. Trimming removed 0 bases from V and 9 bases from J, with 18 bases in between. CDR3 coding DNA: TGTGCCAGCAGCCAAGATAGAAAGGGGCTTGCGGCTGAGCAGTTCTTC. Translated, it gives CASSQDRKGLAAEQFF.

The J gene is TRBJ2-7, the V gene TRBV29-1; D is uncertain. Germline assignment: CDR1 SQVTM and CDR2 ANQGSEA. Trimming pared 7 bases from V and 2 bases from J, leaving 15 bases between. The CDR3 contains 13 residues. The CDR3 protein is CSAVKAGAYEQYF. CDR3 nucleotides: TGCAGCGCCGTAAAGGCAGGTGCCTACGAGCAGTACTTC.

This chain links TRBV10-1 with TRBJ2-1; D not resolved. V gave up 3 bases and J gave up 1 base, with 10 bases separating them. This CDR3 comprises 15 residues. Germline assignment: CDR1 WNHNN and CDR2 SYGVQD (reference sequence). This chain's CDR3 is CASSEAPVSYNEQFF. The CDR3, as DNA: TGCGCCAGCAGTGAAGCCCCGGTGTCCTACAATGAGCAGTTCTTC.